This T cell receptor (beta chain) emerged from a study of T cells after yellow fever vaccination (dated by TCRdb to 2018 to 2020). Broadly, across the study: The SMART-Seq v4 Ultra Low Input RNA kit was used to prepare libraries from fractions with low cell numbers. To follow T-cell clones before and after primary and booster YFV17D yellow fever vaccination, bulk TCR alpha and beta repertoires were sequenced over time. Blood samples were taken at several timepoints before and after primary and secondary immunization, and bulk PBMC replicates and cell subsets were isolated. The cohort comprised two healthy male donors, one aged 18 to 29 and one aged 30 to 40 years. Results and caveats for the whole study, not just this receptor: After the booster, most clones that had expanded after primary vaccination were detected again (nearly 97% of CD4 and over 75% of CD8), suggesting broad maintenance of memory. The study included only two donors, which limits how far the findings can be generalized. Compared with the primary T-cell response, the secondary T-cell response was faster but weaker, reaching its peak on day 5 rather than on day 15. FACS-sorted repertoires could contain abundant contaminating clonotypes from the bulk population, so computational filtering was required. A small fraction of clonotypes showed up in both the CD4 and CD8 compartments, probably as a result of convergent recombination.

Comments on this clonotype: This clone's antigen is unknown. No quality values exist for individual bases; no much larger clone is one base distant.

TCR cDNA was made using 5'RACE template switching, a step that added a universal primer site and unique molecular identifiers. cDNA synthesis was primed from both the TCR alpha and TCR beta constant segments. Library amplification used two PCR steps, and the second PCR step added sample barcodes and sequencing adapters. Sequencing of libraries was performed on Illumina HiSeq 2500 (2x100 bp) or NovaSeq (2x150 bp). The paper's processing steps were these. MIGEC handled demultiplexing of reads and collapsing into UMI consensus sequences, while MiXCR performed V(D)J alignment. Vaccine-responding clonotypes were defined with edgeR using replicate PBMC samples, requiring FDR below 0.01 and a log2 fold change above 5 up to day 15. Each bulk clonotype was labeled CD4 or CD8 based on which sequenced repertoire, CD4 or CD8, contained the clonotype at higher abundance. TCRdb reprocessing: public reads trimmed at Q25 with fastp, clones called with MiXCR, in-frame beta chains kept. Rows with a matching CDR3 protein are joined into one entry that keeps the most common DNA and genes. None of the V and J calls come from the authors' own analysis; TCRdb made them. The sample table records a few hundred thousand distinct CDR3 sequences; approximately 13% of these occur just once. In total, the top ten clones hold around 0.49% of the sample.

The sample's treatment or condition, from its label and the paper: live attenuated yellow fever vaccine strain. PBMCs were isolated from peripheral blood using a standard Ficoll-Paque protocol. CD4 and CD8 T-cell fractions were isolated with Dynabeads CD4 and CD8 positive selection kits. RNA was extracted with TriZol from bulk PBMCs, CD4 and CD8 fractions, and dextramer-positive and dextramer-negative fractions. The germline V gene encodes CDR1 SGDLS and CDR2 YYNGEE. Counted from cysteine to phenylalanine, this CDR3 has 15 amino acids. The kept DNA is CDR3 alone, 45 bases in frame from the first base. Unmatched junction bases come to 6, with V trimmed by 4 bases and J by 6 bases.

The input for sequencing was CD4+ T cells sorted from PBMCs, taken 45 days after the yellow fever booster vaccination. The receptor comes from a man aged 25-40 years who received the YFV17D yellow fever vaccine. Rearrangement joined TRBV9 to TRBJ1-4; TRBD1 agrees with 10 junctional bases. For the CDR3, the sequence is CASSTLGQGYEKLFF. The DNA sequence follows: TGTGCCAGCAGCACCTTGGGACAGGGGTATGAAAAACTGTTTTTT.